This T cell receptor beta chain stems from a study of T cell responses to AZD1222 COVID-19 vaccine (dated by TCRdb to the early 2020s). Turning to the overall study: AZD1222 recipients with second doses at about 4 weeks or about 12 weeks were pooled, because spike-specific TCR depth and breadth did not differ between schedules. Trial participants were enrolled by age into 18-55, 56-69 and 70-plus year subgroups, with approximately 150, 28 and 58 TCR-sequenced participants respectively. TCR sequencing covered 233 trial participants: 200 to 220 given two doses of AZD1222 and approximately 25 given two doses of MenACWY control vaccine.

The CDR3 regions of human TCRbeta chains were subjected to immunosequencing. The study's processing was this. Repertoire TCRs were checked for matches against a reference library of SARS-CoV-2-specific TCRs that had been generated using the MIRA antigen-specificity platform. Breadth was defined as the fraction of unique TCRs that were SARS-CoV-2-associated. Depth was defined as the fraction of total T cells that were SARS-CoV-2-associated. Using the MIRA data, every spike-specific TCR was mapped to the spike region that the TCR reacted to and assigned to either a CD4 or a CD8 class. Log10-transformed breadth and depth values were compared by one-way ANOVA with Sidak's multiple comparisons tests. TCRdb limited this immuneACCESS table to in-frame rearrangements with V and J called. A share of clones is missing; checked studies link under half to unresolved V genes, and the rest is unexplained. D and trimming were read from the DNA, whereas the V and J calls and clone size are those reported in that table. This sample holds some 120,000 clones; roughly 90% were observed only once. Under 4.5% of the sample lies in the top ten.

The sample's time point label is to be understood as: baseline before first vaccination. Samples from vaccinated people were obtained from the UK trials COV001 and COV002, which included a single-blind randomized controlled phase 2/3 trial of AZD1222 (ChAdOx1 nCoV-19) in healthy adults. For TCRbeta chain sequencing, PBMC samples from trial participants were taken at day 0 and at day 28 after the second dose. As for this clone: Its antigen specificity is not known. No much larger clone exists at a distance of one base, and base qualities are not known.

Study-level results and caveats: A significant rise in spike-specific TCR breadth and depth was observed after two AZD1222 doses relative to day 0 and relative to MenACWY recipients. In the small 56-69-year group, the increase in depth fell short of significance, most likely because of low power. Nearly half of unique spike-specific TCRs reportedly recognized epitopes outside regions mutated in the B.1.351 and B.1.1.7 variants. Conclusions about previously exposed vaccinees are limited, since just six AZD1222 recipients were seropositive for SARS-CoV-2 at baseline. Because no samples from the day 14 peak response were available, repertoires could be characterized only after the peak T cell response. The vaccine-associated CD4 TCRs covered the entire spike protein, and the dominant responses fell in regions 160-218 and 743-854. Participants were mostly white British and included more females than males, and it was suggested by the authors that clonal diversity may have been underestimated.

Relative to germline, V is missing 2 bases and J is missing 4 bases, with 2 bases of the junction outside any gene match. The CDR3 contains 15 residues, cysteine and phenylalanine counted. Only the CDR3 part of the read is kept: 45 bases, read in frame from the first base. Per the germline V gene, KGHDR is the CDR1 and SFDVKD is the CDR2. This receptor chain uses TRBV24-1 and TRBJ1-4; 8 of the junction bases match TRBD1. This specimen consisted of peripheral blood, obtained on day 0 of AZD1222 vaccination. This clonotype originated in an adult in good health. The CDR3 protein sequence reads: CATSDSQGGNEKLFF. The bases are TGTGCCACCAGTGATTCACAGGGGGGTAATGAAAAACTGTTTTTT.